This T cell receptor (beta chain) was observed in a study of monozygotic twins with inflammatory bowel disease. Following a re-call of the 5' RACE reads, TCRdb has one entry per CDR3 protein and lacks DNA. The sample totals under 200,000 distinct CDR3 sequences. Each donor supplied more than 2 ml of blood. Germline V lookup: CDR1 LNHNV, CDR2 YYDKDF (reference sequence). This CDR3 contains 14 residues. This TCR was sampled from a human donor with ulcerative colitis or Crohn's disease, or a healthy co-twin of an affected twin (not recorded which). Sequences were obtained from blood. This sequence joins TRBV15 and TRBJ2-5; TCRdb designates TRBD1, a call that cannot be tested without DNA. The CDR3 loop reads CATSSPGGGETQYF.